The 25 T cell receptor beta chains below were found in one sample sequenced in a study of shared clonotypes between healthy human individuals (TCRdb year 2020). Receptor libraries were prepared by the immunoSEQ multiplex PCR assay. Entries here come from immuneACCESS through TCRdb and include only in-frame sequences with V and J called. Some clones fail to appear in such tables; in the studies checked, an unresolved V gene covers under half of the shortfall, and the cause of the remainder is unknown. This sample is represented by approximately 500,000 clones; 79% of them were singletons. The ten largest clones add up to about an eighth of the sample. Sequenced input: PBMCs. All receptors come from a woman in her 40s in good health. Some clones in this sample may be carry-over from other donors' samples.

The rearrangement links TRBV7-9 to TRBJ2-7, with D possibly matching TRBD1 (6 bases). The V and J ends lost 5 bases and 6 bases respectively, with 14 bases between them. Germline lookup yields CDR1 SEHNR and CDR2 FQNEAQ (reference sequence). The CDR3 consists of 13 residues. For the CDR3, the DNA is TGTGCCAGCAGCCCAAGGACAGTCAGCGAGCAGTACTTC. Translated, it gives CASSPRTVSEQYF.

CDR3 loop: CASSLAPSSYEQYF. As DNA, the CDR3 is TGCGCCAGCAGCCTAGCGCCAAGCTCCTACGAGCAGTACTTC. This sequence joins TRBV5-1 and TRBJ2-7; possibly TRBD2 for D (6 bases). The V end was cut by 4 bases, the J end by 0 bases, with 11 bases between. Germline CDR1 reads SGHRS; CDR2 reads YFSETQ. The CDR3 is 14 residues long. The full variable domain, its missing parts supplied by reference TRBV5-1 and TRBJ2-7, is KAGVTQTPRYLIKTRGQQVTLSCSPISGHRSVSWYQQTPGQGLQFLFEYFSETQRNKGNFPGRFSGRQFSNSRSEMNVSTLELGDSALYLCASSLAPSSYEQYFGPGTRLTVT.

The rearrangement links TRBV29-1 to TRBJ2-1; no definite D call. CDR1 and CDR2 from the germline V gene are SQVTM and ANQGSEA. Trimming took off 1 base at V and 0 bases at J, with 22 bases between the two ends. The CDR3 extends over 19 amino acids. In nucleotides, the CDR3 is TGCAGCGTTGAAGGAGGTGGTCTAGTGAAAACATCCTCCTACAATGAGCAGTTCTTC. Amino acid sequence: CSVEGGGLVKTSSYNEQFF.

In nucleotides, the CDR3 is TGTGCCAGCAGCGGTGATAGCCGGGAGCTGTTTTTT. Residues: CASSGDSRELFF. This rearrangement joins TRBV11-2 to TRBJ2-2; D is undetermined. V was cut by 5 bases and J by 9 bases, with 10 bases left in between. Looked up from germline, CDR1 is SGHAT and CDR2 is FQNNGV. The CDR3 spans 12 residues.

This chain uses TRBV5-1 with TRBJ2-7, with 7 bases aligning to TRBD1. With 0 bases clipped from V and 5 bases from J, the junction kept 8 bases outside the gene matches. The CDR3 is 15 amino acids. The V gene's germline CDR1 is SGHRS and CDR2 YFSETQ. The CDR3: CASSLAGQRGDEQYF. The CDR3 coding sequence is TGCGCCAGCAGCTTGGCGGGACAGAGGGGCGACGAGCAGTACTTC.

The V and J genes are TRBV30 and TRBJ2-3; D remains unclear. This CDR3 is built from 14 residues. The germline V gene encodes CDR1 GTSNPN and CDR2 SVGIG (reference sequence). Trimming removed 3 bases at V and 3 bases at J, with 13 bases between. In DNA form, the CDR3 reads TGTGCCTGGAGGGACGCAATGGGAACAGATACGCAGTATTTT. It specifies CAWRDAMGTDTQYF.

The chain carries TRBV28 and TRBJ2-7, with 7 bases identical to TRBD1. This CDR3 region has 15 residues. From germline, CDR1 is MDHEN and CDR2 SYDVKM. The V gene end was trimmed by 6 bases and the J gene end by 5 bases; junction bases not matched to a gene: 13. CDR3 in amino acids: CASSGRTGVSHEQYF. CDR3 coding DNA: TGTGCCAGCAGCGGCCGTACAGGGGTTTCCCACGAGCAGTACTTC. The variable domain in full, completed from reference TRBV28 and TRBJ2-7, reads DVKVTQSSRYLVKRTGEKVFLECVQDMDHENMFWYRQDPGLGLRLIYFSYDVKMKEKGDIPEGYSVSREKKERFSLILESASTNQTSMYLCASSGRTGVSHEQYFGPGTRLTVT.

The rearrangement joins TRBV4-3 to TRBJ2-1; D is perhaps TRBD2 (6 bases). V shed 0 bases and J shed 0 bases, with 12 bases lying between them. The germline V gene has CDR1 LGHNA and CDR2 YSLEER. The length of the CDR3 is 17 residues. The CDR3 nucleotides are TGCGCCAGCAGCCAAGATAGGATCGGGAGCTCCTACAATGAGCAGTTCTTC. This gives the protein CASSQDRIGSSYNEQFF.

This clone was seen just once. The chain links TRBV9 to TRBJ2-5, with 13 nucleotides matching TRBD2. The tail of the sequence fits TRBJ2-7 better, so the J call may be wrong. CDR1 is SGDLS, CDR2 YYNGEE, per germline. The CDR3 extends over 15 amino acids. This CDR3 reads CASSDGLAGVSEQYF. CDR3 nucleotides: TGTGCCAGCAGCGACGGACTAGCGGGAGTATCCGAGCAGTACTTC.

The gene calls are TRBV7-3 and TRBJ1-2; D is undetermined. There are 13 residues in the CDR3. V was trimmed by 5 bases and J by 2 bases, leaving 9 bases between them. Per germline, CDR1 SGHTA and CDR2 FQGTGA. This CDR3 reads CASSDDGNYGYTF. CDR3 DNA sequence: TGTGCCAGCAGCGACGACGGGAACTATGGCTACACCTTC. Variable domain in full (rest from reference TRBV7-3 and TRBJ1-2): GAGVSQTPSNKVTEKGKYVELRCDPISGHTALYWYRQSLGQGPEFLIYFQGTGAADDSGLPNDRFFAVRPEGSVSTLKIQRTERGDSAVYLCASSDDGNYGYTFGSGTRLTVV.

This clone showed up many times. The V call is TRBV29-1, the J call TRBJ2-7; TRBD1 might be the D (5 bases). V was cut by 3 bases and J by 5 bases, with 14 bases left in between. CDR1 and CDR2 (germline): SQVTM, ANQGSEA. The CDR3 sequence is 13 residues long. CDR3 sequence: CSVDQGDGDEQYF. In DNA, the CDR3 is TGCAGCGTTGACCAGGGCGACGGCGACGAGCAGTACTTC.

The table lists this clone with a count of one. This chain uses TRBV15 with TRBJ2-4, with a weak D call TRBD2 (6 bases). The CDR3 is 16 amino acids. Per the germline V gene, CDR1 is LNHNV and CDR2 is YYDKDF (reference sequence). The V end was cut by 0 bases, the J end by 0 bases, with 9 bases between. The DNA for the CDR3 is TGTGCCACCAGCAGAGATGGAGGGCTAGCCAAAAACATTCAGTACTTC. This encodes CATSRDGGLAKNIQYF.

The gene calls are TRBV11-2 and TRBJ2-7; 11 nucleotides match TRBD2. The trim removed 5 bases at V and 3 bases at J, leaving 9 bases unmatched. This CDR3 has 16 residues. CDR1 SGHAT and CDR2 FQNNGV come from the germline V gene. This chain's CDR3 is CASSPGTSGSLYEQYF. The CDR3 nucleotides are TGTGCCAGCAGCCCCGGGACTAGCGGTAGCCTCTACGAGCAGTACTTC.

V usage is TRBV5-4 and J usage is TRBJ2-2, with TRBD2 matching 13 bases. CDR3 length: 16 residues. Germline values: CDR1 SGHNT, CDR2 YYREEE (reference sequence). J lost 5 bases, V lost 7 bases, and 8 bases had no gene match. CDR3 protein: CASGTSGRADTGELFF. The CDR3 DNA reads TGTGCCAGCGGAACTAGCGGGAGGGCGGATACCGGGGAGCTGTTTTTT.

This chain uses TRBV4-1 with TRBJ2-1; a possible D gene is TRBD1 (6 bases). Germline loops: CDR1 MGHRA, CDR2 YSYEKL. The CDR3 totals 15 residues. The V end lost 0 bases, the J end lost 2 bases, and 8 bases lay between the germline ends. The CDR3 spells CASSQDRGPYNEQFF. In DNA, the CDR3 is TGCGCCAGCAGCCAAGACAGGGGTCCCTACAATGAGCAGTTCTTC.

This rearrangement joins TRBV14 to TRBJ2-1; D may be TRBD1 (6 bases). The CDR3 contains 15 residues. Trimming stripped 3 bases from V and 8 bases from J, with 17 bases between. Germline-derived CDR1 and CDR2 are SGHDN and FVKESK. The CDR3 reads CASSQARGPEDEQFF. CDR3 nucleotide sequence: TGTGCCAGCAGCCAGGCCAGGGGACCCGAGGATGAGCAGTTCTTC. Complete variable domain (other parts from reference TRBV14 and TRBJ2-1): EAGVTQFPSHSVIEKGQTVTLRCDPISGHDNLYWYRRVMGKEIKFLLHFVKESKQDESGMPNNRFLAERTGGTYSTLKVQPAELEDSGVYFCASSQARGPEDEQFFGPGTRLTVL.

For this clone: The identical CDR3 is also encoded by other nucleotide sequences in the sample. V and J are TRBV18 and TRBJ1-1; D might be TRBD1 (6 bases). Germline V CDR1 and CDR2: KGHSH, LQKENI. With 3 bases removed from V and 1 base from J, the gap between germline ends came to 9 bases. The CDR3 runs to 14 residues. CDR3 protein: CASSPDRQNTEAFF. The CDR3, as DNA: TGTGCCAGCTCACCGGACAGACAGAACACTGAAGCTTTCTTT.

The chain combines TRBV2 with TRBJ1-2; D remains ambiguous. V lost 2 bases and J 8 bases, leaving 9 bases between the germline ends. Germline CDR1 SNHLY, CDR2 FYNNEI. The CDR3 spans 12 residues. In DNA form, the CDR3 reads TGTGCCAGCAGTGAACGGTTTGAGGGCTACACCTTC. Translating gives CASSERFEGYTF. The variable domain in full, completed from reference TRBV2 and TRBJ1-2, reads EPEVTQTPSHQVTQMGQEVILRCVPISNHLYFYWYRQILGQKVEFLVSFYNNEISEKSEIFDDQFSVERPDGSNFTLKIRSTKLEDSAMYFCASSERFEGYTFGSGTRLTVV.

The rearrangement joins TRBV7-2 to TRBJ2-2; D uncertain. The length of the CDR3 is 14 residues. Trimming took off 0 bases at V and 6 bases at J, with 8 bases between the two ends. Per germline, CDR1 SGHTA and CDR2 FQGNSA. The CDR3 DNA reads TGTGCCAGCAGCTTAGCCCGACTCTCCGGGGAGCTGTTTTTT. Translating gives CASSLARLSGELFF.

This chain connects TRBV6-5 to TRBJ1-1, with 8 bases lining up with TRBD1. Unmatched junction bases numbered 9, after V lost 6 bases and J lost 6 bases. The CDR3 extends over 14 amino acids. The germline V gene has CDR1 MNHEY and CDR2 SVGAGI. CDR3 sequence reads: CASSQQGGVAEAFF. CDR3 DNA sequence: TGTGCCAGCAGCCAACAGGGGGGAGTAGCTGAAGCTTTCTTT.

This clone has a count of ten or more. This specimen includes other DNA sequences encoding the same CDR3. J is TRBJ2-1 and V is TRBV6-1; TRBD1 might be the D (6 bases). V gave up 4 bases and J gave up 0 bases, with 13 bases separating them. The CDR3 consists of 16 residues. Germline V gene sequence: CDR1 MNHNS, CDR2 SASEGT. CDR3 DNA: TGTGCCAGCAGTGTTCGAGAGGACAGCTCCTACAATGAGCAGTTCTTC. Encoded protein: CASSVREDSSYNEQFF.

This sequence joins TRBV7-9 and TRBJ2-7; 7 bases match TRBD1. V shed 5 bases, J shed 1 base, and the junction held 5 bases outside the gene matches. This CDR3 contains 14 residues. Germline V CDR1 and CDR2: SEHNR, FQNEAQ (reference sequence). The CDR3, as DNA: TGTGCCAGCAGCCCGGGACAGAAATCCTACGAGCAGTACTTC. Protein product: CASSPGQKSYEQYF. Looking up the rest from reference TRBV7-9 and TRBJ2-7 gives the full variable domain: DTGVSQNPRHKITKRGQNVTFRCDPISEHNRLYWYRQTLGQGPEFLTYFQNEAQLEKSRLLSDRFSAERPKGSFSTLEIQRTEQGDSAMYLCASSPGQKSYEQYFGPGTRLTVT.

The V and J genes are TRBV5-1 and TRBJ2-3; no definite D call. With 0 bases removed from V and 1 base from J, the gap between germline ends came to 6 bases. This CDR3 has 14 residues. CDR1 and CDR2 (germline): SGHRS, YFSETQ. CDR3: CASSLDQGTDTQYF. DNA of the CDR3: TGCGCCAGCAGCTTGGATCAAGGCACAGATACGCAGTATTTT.

The CDR3 reads CASSYAGLPDTQYF. The CDR3 DNA sequence: TGTGCCAGCAGTTATGCGGGGCTCCCAGATACGCAGTATTTT. J is TRBJ2-3 and V is TRBV28; D possibly corresponds to TRBD2 (6 bases). V dropped 4 bases and J dropped 4 bases, with 12 bases sitting between them. CDR1 MDHEN and CDR2 SYDVKM come from the germline V gene. The CDR3 has 14 amino acids.

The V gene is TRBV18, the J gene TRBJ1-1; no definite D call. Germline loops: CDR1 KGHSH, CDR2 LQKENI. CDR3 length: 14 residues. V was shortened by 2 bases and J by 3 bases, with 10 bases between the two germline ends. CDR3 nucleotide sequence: TGTGCCAGCTCACCAAGGGAGGGCTACACTGAAGCTTTCTTT. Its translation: CASSPREGYTEAFF.